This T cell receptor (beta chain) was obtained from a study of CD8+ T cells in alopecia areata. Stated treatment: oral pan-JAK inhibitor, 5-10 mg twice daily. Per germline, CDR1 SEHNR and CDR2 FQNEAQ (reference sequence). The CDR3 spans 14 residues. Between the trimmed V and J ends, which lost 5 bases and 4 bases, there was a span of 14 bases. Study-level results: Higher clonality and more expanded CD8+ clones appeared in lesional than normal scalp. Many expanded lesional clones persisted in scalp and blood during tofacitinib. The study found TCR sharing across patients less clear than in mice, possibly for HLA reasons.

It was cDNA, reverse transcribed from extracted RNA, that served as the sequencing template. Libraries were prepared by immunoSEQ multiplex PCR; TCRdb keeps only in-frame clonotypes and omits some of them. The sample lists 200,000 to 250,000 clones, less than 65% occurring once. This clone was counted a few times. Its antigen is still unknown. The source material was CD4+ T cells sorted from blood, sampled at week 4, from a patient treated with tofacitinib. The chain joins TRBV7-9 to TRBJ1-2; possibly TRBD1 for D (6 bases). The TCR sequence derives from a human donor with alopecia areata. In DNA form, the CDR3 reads TGTGCCAGCAGCCCCCCGGAGGGGGGCTATGGCTACACCTTC. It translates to CASSPPEGGYGYTF.